What follows are 10 T cell receptor beta chains derived from one specimen sequenced in a study of T cell responses to AZD1222 COVID-19 vaccine. Profiled with immunoSEQ multiplex PCR; TCRdb holds only in-frame clones, not every one. The sample has about 130,000 clones, over 80% seen once. Sequencing used peripheral blood, obtained on day 0 of AZD1222 vaccination. These receptors were collected from an adult in good health.

The chain combines TRBV4-1 with TRBJ1-5; TRBD1 matches 8 bases. CDR1 and CDR2 from the germline V gene are MGHRA and YSYEKL. The J segment lost 5 bases and the V segment lost 5 bases, leaving 8 bases of the junction unmatched. The CDR3 length is 15 residues. In nucleotides, the CDR3 is TGCGCCAGCAGCGAGGACAGGGTCATGGATCAGCCCCAGCATTTT. It translates to CASSEDRVMDQPQHF.

The chain joins TRBV4-1 to TRBJ1-5; D uncertain. From germline, CDR1 is MGHRA and CDR2 YSYEKL. The V end was cut by 1 base, the J end by 6 bases, with 10 bases between. This CDR3 has 14 residues. CDR3 bases: TGCGCCAGCAGCCAAGTCGCGGGTTCTCAGCCCCAGCATTTT. This encodes CASSQVAGSQPQHF.

This chain connects TRBV19 to TRBJ1-5, with D tentatively TRBD1 (6 bases). The ends were cut back, 3 bases at V and 7 bases at J, with 10 bases in the middle. The CDR3 is 13 residues long. Germline loops: CDR1 LNHDA, CDR2 SQIVND (reference sequence). The CDR3: CASSMKGVQPQHF. CDR3 coding DNA: TGTGCCAGTAGTATGAAGGGGGTACAGCCCCAGCATTTT.

The chain couples TRBV12-5 to TRBJ1-5, with TRBD1 matching 8 bases. CDR1 and CDR2 (germline): LGHNT, FRNRAP. Trimming cost V 6 bases and J 7 bases; bases outside gene matches: 2. The CDR3 covers 12 residues. The CDR3 bases are TGTGCTAGTGGCGACAGGGGCCAGCCCCAGCATTTT. It codes for CASGDRGQPQHF.

This clone was seen only once. The gene calls are TRBV24-1 and TRBJ1-5; tentative D call: TRBD1 (5 bases). Germline CDR1 and CDR2: KGHDR and SFDVKD. The CDR3 runs to 14 residues. V shed 1 base and J shed 7 bases, with 10 bases lying between them. DNA for the CDR3: TGTGCCACCAGTGATTTTAGAGGGGAACAGCCCCAGCATTTT. This encodes CATSDFRGEQPQHF.

The V and J genes are TRBV30 and TRBJ1-1, with D uncertain. This CDR3 contains 13 residues. Trimming stripped 3 bases from V and 1 base from J, with 9 bases between. Looked up from germline, CDR1 is GTSNPN and CDR2 is SVGIG (reference sequence). CDR3 DNA sequence: TGTGCCTGGAGCGACGGTTCGAACACTGAAGCTTTCTTT. It codes for CAWSDGSNTEAFF.

V gene TRBV7-2 combines with J gene TRBJ2-2, with 9 positions matching TRBD1. The trim removed 5 bases at V and 7 bases at J, leaving 8 bases unmatched. The CDR3 consists of 15 residues. Germline V gives CDR1 SGHTA, CDR2 FQGNSA. CDR3 residues: CASSPGDRAVGELFF. DNA of the CDR3: TGTGCCAGCAGCCCGGGGGACAGGGCGGTCGGGGAGCTGTTTTTT.

This sequence joins TRBV21-1 and TRBJ2-1. TRBV21-1 is shown as a pseudogene. The CDR3 extends over 13 amino acids. CDR3 bases: TGTGCCAGCAGCTCACACCCCGGGCATGAGCAGTTCTTC. It specifies CASSSHPGHEQFF.

The chain carries TRBV5-1 and TRBJ1-1; 7 nucleotides match TRBD1. Germline V gene lookup returns CDR1 SGHRS and CDR2 YFSETQ. This CDR3 has 12 residues. J gave up 11 bases and V 3 bases, and 7 bases lay outside the gene matches. The CDR3 DNA reads TGCGCCAGCAGCTCCGGCCCGACAGGGGCTTTCTTT. Residues: CASSSGPTGAFF. The variable domain in full, with the rest retrieved from reference TRBV5-1 and TRBJ1-1, is KAGVTQTPRYLIKTRGQQVTLSCSPISGHRSVSWYQQTPGQGLQFLFEYFSETQRNKGNFPGRFSGRQFSNSRSEMNVSTLELGDSALYLCASSSGPTGAFFGQGTRLTVV.

As for this clone: Compared with germline, one end of the junction differs, possibly owing to a read error. The rearrangement links TRBV2 to TRBJ2-2; no reliable D call. This CDR3 comprises 14 residues. Germline V gives CDR1 SNHLY, CDR2 FYNNEI. CDR3 DNA sequence: TGTGCCAGCAGGGAAGGCAGCTCTACCGGGGAGCTGTTTTTT. As protein: CASREGSSTGELFF.